This T cell receptor (beta chain) emerged from a study of siplizumab effects on memory and regulatory T cells. Profiled with immunoSEQ multiplex PCR; TCRdb holds only in-frame clones, not every one. The repertoire holds around 72,000 clones, about 90% seen once, with approximately 28% in the top ten. On this clone: The antigen remains unidentified.

Study-level results: It seemed that naive T cells were more diverse than memory cells and were major contributors to the alloresponse. The average Treg-derived proportion among mappable alloreactive CD4+ clones was about 70% with siplizumab versus about 30% in controls.

Germline values: CDR1 LNHDA, CDR2 SQIVND (reference sequence). The CDR3 contains 16 residues. V gave up 4 bases and J gave up 1 base; unmatched junction bases: 8. The sequence was obtained from a human donor in good health. The sequenced sample was CD8+ T cells sorted from blood. The genes are TRBV19 and TRBJ1-2, with TRBD1 matching over 8 bases. CDR3: CASSKGQEAYNYGYTF. CDR3 nucleotides: TGTGCCAGTAGTAAGGGACAGGAAGCCTATAACTATGGCTACACCTTC.